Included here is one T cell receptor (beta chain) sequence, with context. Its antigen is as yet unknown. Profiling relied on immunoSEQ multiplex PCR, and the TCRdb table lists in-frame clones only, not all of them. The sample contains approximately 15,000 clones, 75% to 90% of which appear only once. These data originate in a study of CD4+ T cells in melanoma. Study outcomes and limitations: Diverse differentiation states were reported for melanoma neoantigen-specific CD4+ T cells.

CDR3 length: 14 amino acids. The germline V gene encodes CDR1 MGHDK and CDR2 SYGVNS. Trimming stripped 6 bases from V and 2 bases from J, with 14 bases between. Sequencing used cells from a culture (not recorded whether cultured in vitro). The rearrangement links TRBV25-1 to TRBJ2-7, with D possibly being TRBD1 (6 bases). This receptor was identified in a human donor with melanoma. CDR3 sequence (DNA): TGTGCCAGCAGCCCGAGGGGGAGCCCCTACGAGCAGTACTTC. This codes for CASSPRGSPYEQYF.